The 5 T cell receptor beta chains given below trace back to one sample, sequenced in a study of blood T cell repertoires in COVID-19. Repertoires were generated with immunoSEQ multiplex PCR, while TCRdb's copy carries only in-frame clones and drops some. This table has 30,000 to 45,000 clones, approximately 86% appearing once. Source material: peripheral blood. These receptors all come from a human donor in a cohort sampled during active COVID-19.

The V call is TRBV5-1, the J call TRBJ1-2, with D hard to call. Trimming stripped 1 base from V and 4 bases from J, with 8 bases between. In germline, CDR1 is SGHRS, CDR2 YFSETQ. CDR3 length: 13 amino acids. CDR3 in amino acids: CASSLPGVYGYTF. The DNA for the CDR3 is TGCGCCAGCAGCTTGCCCGGGGTCTATGGCTACACCTTC.

About this clone itself: Compared with germline, one end of the junction differs, possibly owing to a read error. The rearrangement uses TRBV7-7 and TRBJ1-1; TRBD1 matches 9 bases. The V gene's germline CDR1 is SSHAT and CDR2 FNYEAQ (reference sequence). This CDR3 region has 15 residues. DNA of the CDR3: TGTGCTAGCAGCCCACTACAGGGGGCGGACGCTGAAGCTTTCTTT. Amino acids: CASSPLQGADAEAFF.

A few counts support this clone. V is TRBV21-1 and J is TRBJ2-7; TRBD2 is the table's D call, not checked against the DNA. TRBV21-1 has pseudogene status. The CDR3 covers 13 residues. The CDR3 DNA sequence: TGTGCCAGCCCGCGGGGGGTCGCCTACGAGCAGTACTTC. Encoded protein: CASPRGVAYEQYF.

The V gene is TRBV4-1, the J gene TRBJ1-1; D is ambiguous. V lost 0 bases and J lost 1, with 9 bases in between. This CDR3 spans 15 amino acids. Germline CDR1 MGHRA, CDR2 YSYEKL. DNA for the CDR3: TGCGCCAGCAGCCAAGATCCACGGTCGAACACTGAAGCTTTCTTT. The encoded protein is CASSQDPRSNTEAFF.

This chain links TRBV5-1 with TRBJ2-5, with D possibly matching TRBD1 (6 bases). Germline lookup yields CDR1 SGHRS and CDR2 YFSETQ. The length of the CDR3 is 15 residues. With 0 bases removed from V and 3 bases from J, the gap between germline ends came to 12 bases. As DNA, the CDR3 is TGCGCCAGCAGCTTGGCCGGGACACCTAAAGAGACCCAGTACTTC. Translated, it gives CASSLAGTPKETQYF.